One sample yielded the 10 T cell receptor beta chains listed below, sequenced in a study of CD8+ T cells in alopecia areata. Investigators isolated RNA and reverse transcribed it into cDNA to act as the sequencing template. Clones were sequenced by immunoSEQ multiplex PCR, and TCRdb holds only the in-frame ones, with some missing. There are approximately 140,000 clones in the sample; approximately 50% occur only once, and about 6.4% lies in the top ten. Sample: CD4+ T cells sorted from blood. The origin of the receptors is a human donor with alopecia areata.

This clone was seen only a few times. The rearrangement links TRBV11-1 to TRBJ2-3; D remains ambiguous. V shed 2 bases and J shed 4 bases, with 7 bases lying between them. The CDR3 extends over 13 amino acids. CDR1 SGHAT and CDR2 FQDESV come from the germline V gene (reference sequence). The CDR3 region is CASSLPTADTQYF. For the CDR3, the DNA is TGTGCCAGCAGCTTACCTACAGCAGATACGCAGTATTTT.

The chain links TRBV5-1 to TRBJ2-3; D is perhaps TRBD2 (5 bases). The CDR3 is made up of 16 amino acids. Germline loops: CDR1 SGHRS, CDR2 YFSETQ. Trimming removed 3 bases at V and 5 bases at J, with 19 bases between. Here the CDR3 DNA reads TGCGCCAGCAGCTCCAGCTTCTTTCGGGGAGTAGATACGCAGTATTTT. Translated, it gives CASSSSFFRGVDTQYF. The entire variable domain, with the rest obtained from reference TRBV5-1 and TRBJ2-3, is as follows: KAGVTQTPRYLIKTRGQQVTLSCSPISGHRSVSWYQQTPGQGLQFLFEYFSETQRNKGNFPGRFSGRQFSNSRSEMNVSTLELGDSALYLCASSSSFFRGVDTQYFGPGTRLTVL.

The chain has TRBV2 and TRBJ2-1, with D unclear. Germline V lookup: CDR1 SNHLY, CDR2 FYNNEI. Trimming took 6 bases from V and 5 from J, leaving 5 bases between them. The CDR3 length is 11 residues. Here the CDR3 DNA reads TGTGCCAGCAGCGCCGACAATGAGCAGTTCTTC. It translates to CASSADNEQFF.

The sample holds one count of this clone. This chain joins TRBV2 and TRBJ2-2; no firm D call. The V end was cut by 3 bases, the J end by 8 bases, with 10 bases between. Germline CDR1 and CDR2: SNHLY and FYNNEI. The CDR3 is 13 residues long. The CDR3 loop reads CASSEGHLGELFF. In nucleotides, the CDR3 is TGTGCCAGCAGTGAGGGCCACTTAGGGGAGCTGTTTTTT.

The chain employs TRBV4-1 and TRBJ2-3; TRBD2 agrees at 10 bases. Germline V gene data show CDR1 as MGHRA and CDR2 as YSYEKL. V shed 1 base, J shed 3 bases, and the junction held 10 bases outside the gene matches. This CDR3 is 18 amino acids long. This chain's CDR3 is CASSQGPSGSSFTDTQYF. The CDR3 DNA reads as TGCGCCAGCAGCCAAGGCCCTAGCGGGAGTTCCTTTACAGATACGCAGTATTTT.

The chain couples TRBV5-1 to TRBJ2-1; 8 bases are a match to TRBD1. The length of the CDR3 is 14 residues. The J segment lost 8 bases and the V segment lost 4 bases, leaving 8 bases of the junction unmatched. Germline CDR1 SGHRS, CDR2 YFSETQ. The CDR3 here is CASSTSGGEHEQFF. The CDR3 DNA follows: TGCGCCAGCAGCACCTCAGGGGGCGAGCATGAGCAGTTCTTC.

This clone has just a few counts. The chain has TRBV19 and TRBJ2-4, with 8 bases identical to TRBD1. This CDR3 is 16 amino acids long. Trimming cost V 3 bases and J 3 bases; bases outside gene matches: 7. Germline V gives CDR1 LNHDA, CDR2 SQIVND (reference sequence). The chain's CDR3 is CASSIQGAGVKNIQYF. CDR3 DNA: TGTGCCAGTAGTATCCAGGGGGCTGGTGTCAAAAACATTCAGTACTTC.

The chain couples TRBV30 to TRBJ1-5, with 7 nucleotides matching TRBD1. Germline V CDR1 and CDR2: GTSNPN, SVGIG (reference sequence). The CDR3 sequence is 13 residues long. The V and J ends lost 6 bases and 0 bases, in that order; junction bases with no gene match: 2. The CDR3 loop reads CACGQDSNQPQHF. The CDR3 region has the DNA TGTGCCTGTGGACAGGATAGCAATCAGCCCCAGCATTTT. Based on the CDR3 plus reference TRBV30 and TRBJ1-5, the full variable domain is SQTIHQWPATLVQPVGSPLSLECTVEGTSNPNLYWYRQAAGRGLQLLFYSVGIGQISSEVPQNLSASRPQDRQFILSSKKLLLSDSGFYLCACGQDSNQPQHFGDGTRLSIL.

The rearrangement uses TRBV11-2 and TRBJ2-1; TRBD2 matches 7 bases. Germline V lookup: CDR1 SGHAT, CDR2 FQNNGV. Losses at the gene ends were 1 base for V and 5 bases for J; bases not matched to a gene: 8. The CDR3 loop spans 16 amino acids. The CDR3 protein is CASSLGAGAQDNEQFF. The CDR3 nucleotides are TGTGCCAGCAGCTTAGGGGCGGGAGCGCAAGACAATGAGCAGTTCTTC.

V usage is TRBV29-1 and J usage is TRBJ2-2; 9 bases align to TRBD1. V shed 3 bases and J 15 bases; nucleotides not matched to a gene: 8. There are 12 residues in the CDR3. Per the germline V gene, CDR1 is SQVTM and CDR2 is ANQGSEA. DNA for the CDR3: TGCAGCGTTGACCGGGACAGGGAAGTTATGTTTTTT. Translated, it gives CSVDRDREVMFF.